This T cell receptor beta chain originates from a study of cytomegalovirus exposure and HLA in healthy donors. Study observations and caveats: A few CMV-associated chains were confirmed in vitro to be specific for CMV antigens. Across donors, most TCRs were seen rarely, yet some public ones were widespread.

The length of the CDR3 is 17 residues. Trimming removed 1 base at V and 4 bases at J, with 14 bases between. The germline gives CDR1 SEHNR, CDR2 FQNEAQ (reference sequence). Clones were read by immunoSEQ multiplex PCR, and TCRdb kept only the in-frame ones, dropping some. The sample includes about 150,000 clones, 75% to 90% seen only once; the top ten take 20% to 25%. In the case of this clone: Its target is unknown.

Sequencing used PBMCs. This clonotype was obtained from a man in his late teens or twenties in good health and CMV-seropositive. The genes are TRBV7-9 and TRBJ1-6; TRBD1 might be the D (6 bases). CDR3 protein: CASSLGHRAQYNSPLHF. The DNA for the CDR3 is TGTGCCAGCAGCTTAGGGCACAGGGCTCAATATAATTCACCCCTCCACTTT.